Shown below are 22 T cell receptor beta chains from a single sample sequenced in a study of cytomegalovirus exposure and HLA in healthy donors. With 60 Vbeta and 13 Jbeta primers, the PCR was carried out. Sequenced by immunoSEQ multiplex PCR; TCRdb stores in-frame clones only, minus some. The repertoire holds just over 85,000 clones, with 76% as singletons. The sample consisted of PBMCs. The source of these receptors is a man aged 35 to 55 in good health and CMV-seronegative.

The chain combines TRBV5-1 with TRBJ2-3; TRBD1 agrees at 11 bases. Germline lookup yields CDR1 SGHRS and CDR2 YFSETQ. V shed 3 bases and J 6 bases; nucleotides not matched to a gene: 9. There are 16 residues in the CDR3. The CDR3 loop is CASSSQIGQGADTQYF. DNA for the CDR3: TGCGCCAGCAGCTCCCAAATAGGACAGGGGGCGGATACGCAGTATTTT.

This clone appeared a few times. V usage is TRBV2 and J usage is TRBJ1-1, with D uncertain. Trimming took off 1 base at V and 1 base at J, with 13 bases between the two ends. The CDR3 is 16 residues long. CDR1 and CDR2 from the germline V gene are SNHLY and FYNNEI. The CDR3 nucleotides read TGTGCCAGCAGTGAAGGGGAGGGATTGGGGAACACTGAAGCTTTCTTT. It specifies CASSEGEGLGNTEAFF.

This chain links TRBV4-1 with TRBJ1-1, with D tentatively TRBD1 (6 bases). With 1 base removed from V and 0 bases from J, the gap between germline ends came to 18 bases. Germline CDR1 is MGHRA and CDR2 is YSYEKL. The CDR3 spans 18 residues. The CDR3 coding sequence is TGCGCCAGCAGCCAAGTTTTACAGGGAGAAATTTTGAACACTGAAGCTTTCTTT. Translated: CASSQVLQGEILNTEAFF.

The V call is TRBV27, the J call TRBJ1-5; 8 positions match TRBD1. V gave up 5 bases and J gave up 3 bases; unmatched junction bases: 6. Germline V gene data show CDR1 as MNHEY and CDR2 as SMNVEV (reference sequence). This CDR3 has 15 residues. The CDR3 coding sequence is TGTGCCAGCAGTCACCGGACAGGGTACAATCAGCCCCAGCATTTT. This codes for CASSHRTGYNQPQHF.

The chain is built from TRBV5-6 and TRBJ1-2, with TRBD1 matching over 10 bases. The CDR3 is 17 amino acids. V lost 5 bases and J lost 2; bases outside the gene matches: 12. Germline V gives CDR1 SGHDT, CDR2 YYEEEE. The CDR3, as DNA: TGTGCCAGCAGACCCGGGACAGGGGTTAGGAGGAACTATGGCTACACCTTC. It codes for CASRPGTGVRRNYGYTF.

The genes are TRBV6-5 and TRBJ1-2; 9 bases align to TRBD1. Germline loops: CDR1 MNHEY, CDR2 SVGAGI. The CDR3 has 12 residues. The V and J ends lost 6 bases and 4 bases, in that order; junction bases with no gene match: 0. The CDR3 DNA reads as TGTGCCAGCAGGGACAGGGGCTATGGCTACACCTTC. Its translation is CASRDRGYGYTF.

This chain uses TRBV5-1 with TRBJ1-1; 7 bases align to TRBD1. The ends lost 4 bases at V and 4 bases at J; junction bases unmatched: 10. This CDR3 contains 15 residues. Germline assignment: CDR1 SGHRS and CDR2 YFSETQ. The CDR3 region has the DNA TGCGCCAGCAGCCCTCGAAGGGGGCTGGGCACTGAAGCTTTCTTT. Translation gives CASSPRRGLGTEAFF.

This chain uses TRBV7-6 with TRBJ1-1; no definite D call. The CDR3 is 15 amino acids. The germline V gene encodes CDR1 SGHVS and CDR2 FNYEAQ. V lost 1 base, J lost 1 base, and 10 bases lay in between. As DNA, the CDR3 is TGTGCCAGCAGCTTAGAGTTGGCAGGGAACACTGAAGCTTTCTTT. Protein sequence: CASSLELAGNTEAFF.

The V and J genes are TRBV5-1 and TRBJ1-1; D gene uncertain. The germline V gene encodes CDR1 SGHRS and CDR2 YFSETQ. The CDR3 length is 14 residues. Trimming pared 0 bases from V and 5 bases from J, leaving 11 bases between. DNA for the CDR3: TGCGCCAGCAGCTTGGCGGCGGGCCGGACTGAAGCTTTCTTT. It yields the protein CASSLAAGRTEAFF.

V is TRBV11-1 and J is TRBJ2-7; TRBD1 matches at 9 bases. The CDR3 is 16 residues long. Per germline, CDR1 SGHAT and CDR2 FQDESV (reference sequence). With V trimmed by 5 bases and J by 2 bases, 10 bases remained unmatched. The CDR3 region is CASSPGPGQGAYEQYF. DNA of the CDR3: TGTGCCAGCAGCCCCGGACCGGGACAGGGTGCCTACGAGCAGTACTTC.

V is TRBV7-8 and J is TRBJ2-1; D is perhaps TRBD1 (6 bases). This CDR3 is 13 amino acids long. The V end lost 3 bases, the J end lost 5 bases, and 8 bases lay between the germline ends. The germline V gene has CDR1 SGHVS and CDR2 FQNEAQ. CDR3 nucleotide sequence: TGTGCCAGCAGCTTGACAGGAGACAATGAGCAGTTCTTC. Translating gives CASSLTGDNEQFF.

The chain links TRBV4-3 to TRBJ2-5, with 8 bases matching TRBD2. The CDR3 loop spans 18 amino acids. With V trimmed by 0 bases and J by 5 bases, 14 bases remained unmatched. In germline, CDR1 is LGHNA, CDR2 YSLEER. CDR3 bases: TGCGCCAGCAGCCAAGAAGTAGGGGCTAGCGGGCAGGAGGAGACCCAGTACTTC. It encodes CASSQEVGASGQEETQYF.

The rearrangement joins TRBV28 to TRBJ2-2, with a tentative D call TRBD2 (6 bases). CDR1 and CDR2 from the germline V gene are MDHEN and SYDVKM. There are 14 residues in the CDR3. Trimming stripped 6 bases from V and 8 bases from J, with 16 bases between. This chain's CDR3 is CASRLRRGGGELFF. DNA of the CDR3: TGTGCCAGCAGGCTTCGAAGGGGAGGAGGGGAGCTGTTTTTT. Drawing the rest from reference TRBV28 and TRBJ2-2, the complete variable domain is DVKVTQSSRYLVKRTGEKVFLECVQDMDHENMFWYRQDPGLGLRLIYFSYDVKMKEKGDIPEGYSVSREKKERFSLILESASTNQTSMYLCASRLRRGGGELFFGEGSRLTVL.

The DNA for the CDR3 is TGTGCCAGCAGCTTGTTACAGGGGGACAACACCGGGGAGCTGTTTTTT. Its translation: CASSLLQGDNTGELFF. The chain is built from TRBV7-7 and TRBJ2-2, with 8 bases that match TRBD1. Germline CDR1 is SSHAT and CDR2 is FNYEAQ (reference sequence). The CDR3 length is 16 residues. V lost 3 bases to trimming and J lost 2 bases; unmatched junction nucleotides: 5.

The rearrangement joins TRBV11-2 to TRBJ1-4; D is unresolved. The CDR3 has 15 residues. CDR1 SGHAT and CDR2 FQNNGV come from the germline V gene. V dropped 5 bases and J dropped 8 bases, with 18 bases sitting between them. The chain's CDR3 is CASSRSTGSGEKLFF. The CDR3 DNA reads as TGTGCCAGCAGCAGATCGACGGGGTCAGGCGAAAAACTGTTTTTT.

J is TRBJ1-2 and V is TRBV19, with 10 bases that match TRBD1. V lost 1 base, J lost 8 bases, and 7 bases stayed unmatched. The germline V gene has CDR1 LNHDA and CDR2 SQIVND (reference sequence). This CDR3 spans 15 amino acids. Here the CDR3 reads CASSIGQGAPSGYTF. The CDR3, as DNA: TGTGCCAGTAGTATAGGACAGGGGGCGCCTAGCGGCTACACCTTC.

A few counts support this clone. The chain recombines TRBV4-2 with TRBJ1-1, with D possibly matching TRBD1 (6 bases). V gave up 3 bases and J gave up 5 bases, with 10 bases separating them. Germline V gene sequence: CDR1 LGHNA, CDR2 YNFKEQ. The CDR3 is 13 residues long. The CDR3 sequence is CASSQGARTEAFF. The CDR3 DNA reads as TGTGCCAGCAGCCAGGGGGCGCGAACTGAAGCTTTCTTT.

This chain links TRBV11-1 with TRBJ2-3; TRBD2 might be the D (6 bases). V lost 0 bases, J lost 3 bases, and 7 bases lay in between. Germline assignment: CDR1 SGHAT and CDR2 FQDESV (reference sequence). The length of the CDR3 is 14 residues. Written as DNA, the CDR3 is TGTGCCAGCAGCTTAGCGGGGGGAACAGATACGCAGTATTTT. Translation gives CASSLAGGTDTQYF.

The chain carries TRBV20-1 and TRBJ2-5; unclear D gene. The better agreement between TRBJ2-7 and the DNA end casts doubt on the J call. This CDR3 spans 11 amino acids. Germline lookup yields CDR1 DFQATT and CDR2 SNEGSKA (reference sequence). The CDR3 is CSAGTNHEQYF. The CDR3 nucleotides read TGCAGTGCTGGAACTAACCACGAGCAGTACTTC.

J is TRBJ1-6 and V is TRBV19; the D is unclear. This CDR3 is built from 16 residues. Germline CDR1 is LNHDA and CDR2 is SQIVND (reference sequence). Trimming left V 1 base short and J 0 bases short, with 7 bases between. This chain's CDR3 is CASSIGRSSYNSPLHF. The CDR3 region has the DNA TGTGCCAGTAGTATAGGGAGGAGCTCCTATAATTCACCCCTCCACTTT.

CDR3 in amino acids: CASTSGAYEQYF. CDR3 DNA sequence: TGTGCCAGCACCTCGGGGGCCTACGAGCAGTACTTC. The chain employs TRBV14 and TRBJ2-7, with D perhaps matching TRBD2 (6 bases). The V and J ends lost 7 bases and 2 bases respectively, with 9 bases between them. The germline V gene encodes CDR1 SGHDN and CDR2 FVKESK. The CDR3 runs 12 residues. Supplemented by reference TRBV14 and TRBJ2-7, the full variable domain reads EAGVTQFPSHSVIEKGQTVTLRCDPISGHDNLYWYRRVMGKEIKFLLHFVKESKQDESGMPNNRFLAERTGGTYSTLKVQPAELEDSGVYFCASTSGAYEQYFGPGTRLTVT.

This CDR3 is CATSRDPGSSYEQYF. The CDR3 DNA reads as TGTGCCACCAGCAGAGATCCGGGGAGCTCCTACGAGCAGTACTTC. The chain is built from TRBV15 and TRBJ2-7, with D possibly matching TRBD2 (5 bases). Per germline, CDR1 LNHNV and CDR2 YYDKDF (reference sequence). There are 15 residues in the CDR3. The ends were cut back, 0 bases at V and 0 bases at J, with 9 bases in the middle.